What follows describes a single TCR beta chain. Alongside a J-beta primer mix, a sample-barcoded 5' primer served in a second PCR lasting about 7 to 12 cycles. TCRdb fed the 5' RACE reads into MiXCR, producing one record per CDR3 protein. The data contain hundreds of thousands of distinct CDR3 sequences, approximately 44% of them singletons. This record comes from a study of blood T cells in healthy people across ages. The sequencing sample was made of blood. The origin of this receptor is a man between 60 and 75 years old in good health.

The CDR3 sequence is CSARGSRVTGELFF. In DNA form, the CDR3 reads TGCAGTGCTAGAGGATCAAGGGTCACCGGGGAGCTGTTTTTT. This sequence joins TRBV20-1 and TRBJ2-2, with unresolved D. Germline loops: CDR1 DFQATT, CDR2 SNEGSKA (reference sequence). The V end lost 1 base, the J end lost 4 bases, and 10 bases lay between the germline ends. The CDR3 runs 14 residues.